The clone carrying this T cell receptor beta chain turned up a few times. Its antigen is not known. Germline assignment: CDR1 SGDLS and CDR2 YYNGEE. Trimming removed 0 bases at V and 4 bases at J, with 16 bases between. The CDR3 sequence is 16 residues long. This entry belongs to a study of regulatory T cells in long-lasting Graves disease. About the study: Patients with new Graves' disease had used antithyroid drugs below 3 months. Points from the study as a whole: Comparison showed that persistent patients shared more public clonotypes (fewer than 3,000) than new patients (about 880).

Assembly of TCR beta libraries relied on iRepertoire HTBI primers together with Arm-PCR of CDR3 regions. TCRdb reprocessed the multiplex PCR reads via MiXCR and lists one record per CDR3 protein. The table lists 500,000 to 700,000 distinct CDR3 sequences, around 17% of them singletons. Specified time point: newly diagnosed GD, antithyroid drugs for less than 3 months. PBMCs provided the RNA from which the TCR library was made. This sample also belongs to another study, concerning T cells in Graves' hyperthyroidism and ophthalmopathy. This second study says: During a first-round RT-PCR of the TCR CDR3, the HTBI primer set was used. Most expanded thyroid clonotypes above 0.001 also appeared in blood.

The chain carries TRBV9 and TRBJ1-2; D is perhaps TRBD1 (6 bases). The sequence derives from a woman in her thirties with Graves disease. Sequenced material: peripheral blood mononuclear cells (PBMCs), taken at new diagnosis, from a patient treated with antithyroid drugs. The CDR3 nucleotides read TGTGCCAGCAGCGTAGAGGGGACGACAGGCTTCTATGGCTACACCTTC. Residues: CASSVEGTTGFYGYTF.